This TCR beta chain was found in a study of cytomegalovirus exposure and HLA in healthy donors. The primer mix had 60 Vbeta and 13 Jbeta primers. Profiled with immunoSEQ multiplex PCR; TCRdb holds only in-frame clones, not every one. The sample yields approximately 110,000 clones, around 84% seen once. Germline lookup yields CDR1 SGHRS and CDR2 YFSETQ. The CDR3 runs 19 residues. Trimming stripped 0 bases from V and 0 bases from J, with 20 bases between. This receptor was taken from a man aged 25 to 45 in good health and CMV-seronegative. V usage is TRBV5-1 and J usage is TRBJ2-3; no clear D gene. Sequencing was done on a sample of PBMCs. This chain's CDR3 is CASSLGAASTRSSTDTQYF. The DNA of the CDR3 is TGCGCCAGCAGCTTGGGTGCGGCTTCAACGAGGTCTAGCACAGATACGCAGTATTTT.